Following are 3 T cell receptor beta chains from one sample sequenced in a study of radiotherapy plus CTLA-4 blockade in lung cancer. Method: immunoSEQ multiplex PCR; TCRdb's copy keeps in-frame clones and lacks some. The repertoire holds approximately 25,000 clones, with about 75% as singletons. The sequenced sample was peripheral blood, obtained from a patient treated with radiotherapy plus ipilimumab. The receptors shown here come from a human donor with non-small cell lung cancer that progressed on radiotherapy plus ipilimumab.

The chain couples TRBV7-3 to TRBJ1-1; the D is unclear. V lost 2 bases to trimming and J lost 1 base, with 5 bases between them. The CDR3 consists of 13 residues. Germline assignment: CDR1 SGHTA and CDR2 FQGTGA. The CDR3 DNA sequence: TGTGCCAGCAGCTTATCAGGGAACACTGAAGCTTTCTTT. Encoded protein: CASSLSGNTEAFF.

The sample holds one count of this clone. The genes are TRBV19 and TRBJ2-2; D assignment may be TRBD1 or TRBD2 (5 bases each). Germline values: CDR1 LNHDA, CDR2 SQIVND (reference sequence). Deletions cut 3 bases from V and 7 bases from J, with 18 bases between. There are 16 residues in the CDR3. Here the CDR3 reads CASSMNRPGRGGELFF. For the CDR3, the DNA is TGTGCCAGTAGTATGAACCGGCCAGGGAGAGGCGGGGAGCTGTTTTTT.

This chain joins TRBV5-6 and TRBJ2-7; 9 bases fit TRBD2. The CDR3 covers 15 residues. After removal of 5 bases from V and 0 bases from J, the junction contained 6 bases not matched to a gene. Germline V lookup: CDR1 SGHDT, CDR2 YYEEEE. DNA of the CDR3: TGTGCCAGCAGTACAGGACTAGCGTTCTCCTACGAGCAGTACTTC. Encoded protein: CASSTGLAFSYEQYF.